A single TCR beta chain is shown here with its context. The TCRbeta library was prepared with unique molecular identifiers. TCRdb re-derived calls from the PCR reads in MiXCR, one entry per CDR3 protein. The sample has roughly 120,000 distinct CDR3 sequences, about 21% seen once. Germline V CDR1 and CDR2: LGHNA, YSLEER. The CDR3 contains 15 residues. V shed 0 bases and J shed 3 bases, with 12 bases lying between them. This sample was included in a study of T-cell reconstitution after alpha-beta-depleted transplantation in children. V usage is TRBV4-3 and J usage is TRBJ2-7, with D possibly called TRBD1 or TRBD2 (5 bases each). Sequenced here: PBMCs, mostly from graft donor cells, sampled 180 days after TCRalphabeta/CD19-depleted stem cell transplant. The sequence was obtained from a male patient aged 2-9 years who had a stem cell transplant for chronic granulomatous disease, so the T cells may come from the graft donor. CDR3: CASSQERDQGYEQYF. CDR3 coding DNA: TGCGCCAGCAGCCAAGAAAGGGACCAAGGCTACGAGCAGTACTTC.